A selection of T cell receptor beta chains follows, all from one sample in a study of T cell changes during pregnancy in multiple sclerosis. TCRdb's table, derived via immunoSEQ multiplex PCR, lists solely in-frame clones and lacks some. The sample gives some 93,000 clones, about nine tenths of which show up once; over 1.5% is in the top ten. The starting material was peripheral blood, obtained after pregnancy. These receptor sequences come from a female donor in good health, enrolled as a control in a pregnancy study. The CDR3 runs from the conserved cysteine through the conserved F or W. Each record gives: J gene, D gene, clone size, V gene, CDR3 protein, CDR3 DNA. D genes are given only for firm matches. Size tells how often a clone was seen (once, few, many) or the class of an expanded clone, and some rows leave it out.

J gene: TRBJ2-7; D gene: -; clone size: -; V gene: TRBV29-1; CDR3 protein: CSVAGMDRYEQYF; CDR3 DNA: TGCAGCGTGGCGGGGATGGACCGCTACGAGCAGTACTTC
J gene: TRBJ1-6; D gene: -; clone size: -; V gene: TRBV27; CDR3 protein: CASSMQANSPLHF; CDR3 DNA: TGTGCCAGCAGTATGCAGGCTAATTCACCCCTCCACTTT
J gene: TRBJ1-6; D gene: -; clone size: -; V gene: TRBV5-5; CDR3 protein: CASSLLLASPLHF; CDR3 DNA: TGTGCCAGCAGCTTGTTACTCGCTTCACCCCTCCACTTT
J gene: TRBJ2-3; D gene: TRBD2; clone size: -; V gene: TRBV5-1; CDR3 protein: CASSPPAGGLSTDTQYF; CDR3 DNA: TGCGCCAGCAGCCCCCCAGCGGGGGGCCTAAGCACAGATACGCAGTATTTT
J gene: TRBJ1-2; D gene: TRBD1; clone size: once; V gene: TRBV19; CDR3 protein: CASSPQDRVNYGYTF; CDR3 DNA: TGTGCCAGTAGCCCCCAGGACAGGGTTAACTATGGCTACACCTTC
J gene: TRBJ1-1; D gene: -; clone size: -; V gene: TRBV6-5; CDR3 protein: CASRPQGSVTEAFF; CDR3 DNA: TGTGCCAGCAGACCTCAGGGGAGTGTCACTGAAGCTTTCTTT
J gene: TRBJ2-5; D gene: -; clone size: -; V gene: TRBV19; CDR3 protein: CASSTDFPRQEKETQYF; CDR3 DNA: TGTGCCAGTAGTACTGACTTCCCCCGACAGGAAAAAGAGACCCAGTACTTC
J gene: TRBJ2-3; D gene: -; clone size: -; V gene: TRBV11-1; CDR3 protein: CASSFQKTSTDTQYF; CDR3 DNA: TGTGCCAGCAGCTTTCAGAAGACTAGCACAGATACGCAGTATTTT
J gene: TRBJ2-2; D gene: -; clone size: few; V gene: TRBV27; CDR3 protein: CASSLIYSNTGELFF; CDR3 DNA: TGTGCCAGCAGTTTAATCTATTCGAACACCGGGGAGCTGTTTTTT
J gene: TRBJ1-1; D gene: -; clone size: once; V gene: TRBV5-1; CDR3 protein: CASSLSRRVNTEAFF; CDR3 DNA: TGCGCCAGCAGCTTGTCTCGCAGGGTTAACACTGAAGCTTTCTTT
J gene: TRBJ2-5; D gene: -; clone size: -; V gene: TRBV28; CDR3 protein: CASSLGQGGKTQYF; CDR3 DNA: TGTGCCAGCAGTTTAGGGCAGGGGGGCAAGACCCAGTACTTC
J gene: TRBJ2-1; D gene: -; clone size: -; V gene: TRBV4-1; CDR3 protein: CASSQDAEWNEQFF; CDR3 DNA: TGCGCCAGCAGCCAAGATGCTGAGTGGAATGAGCAGTTCTTC
J gene: TRBJ2-5; D gene: -; clone size: -; V gene: TRBV11-1; CDR3 protein: CASRDRGSLGGQETQYF; CDR3 DNA: TGTGCCAGCAGGGACCGGGGCTCTCTAGGGGGCCAAGAGACCCAGTACTTC
J gene: TRBJ1-2; D gene: -; clone size: -; V gene: TRBV19; CDR3 protein: CASRGGNYGYTF; CDR3 DNA: TGTGCCAGCCGAGGAGGAAACTATGGCTACACCTTC
J gene: TRBJ2-1; D gene: -; clone size: -; V gene: TRBV11-2; CDR3 protein: CASSPILGEARNEQFF; CDR3 DNA: TGTGCCAGCAGCCCAATACTAGGAGAAGCGCGGAATGAGCAGTTCTTC
J gene: TRBJ2-7; D gene: -; clone size: -; V gene: TRBV7-2; CDR3 protein: CASSSMAGSYEQYF; CDR3 DNA: TGTGCCAGCAGCTCCATGGCTGGTTCCTACGAGCAGTACTTC
J gene: TRBJ2-5; D gene: TRBD2; clone size: -; V gene: TRBV9; CDR3 protein: CASSVGLAGGETQYF; CDR3 DNA: TGTGCCAGCAGCGTAGGTCTAGCGGGGGGGGAGACCCAGTACTTC
J gene: TRBJ1-2; D gene: TRBD1; clone size: -; V gene: TRBV29-1; CDR3 protein: CSVPGQGNYGYTF; CDR3 DNA: TGCAGCGTGCCTGGACAGGGGAACTATGGCTACACCTTC
J gene: TRBJ2-5; D gene: -; clone size: -; V gene: TRBV5-1; CDR3 protein: CASSAQGGKETQYF; CDR3 DNA: TGCGCCAGCAGCGCCCAGGGAGGAAAAGAGACCCAGTACTTC
J gene: TRBJ2-1; D gene: -; clone size: -; V gene: TRBV10-2; CDR3 protein: CASGRGFPYNEQFF; CDR3 DNA: TGCGCCAGCGGTCGGGGGTTCCCCTACAATGAGCAGTTCTTC
J gene: TRBJ1-2; D gene: -; clone size: -; V gene: TRBV7-8; CDR3 protein: CASSFTRFTDGYTF; CDR3 DNA: TGTGCCAGCAGCTTTACTCGGTTTACTGATGGCTACACCTTC
J gene: TRBJ2-1; D gene: -; clone size: -; V gene: TRBV13; CDR3 protein: CASSWAQEGRRTYNEQFF; CDR3 DNA: TGTGCCAGCAGCTGGGCGCAGGAGGGGAGAAGGACCTACAATGAGCAGTTCTTC
J gene: TRBJ1-5; D gene: -; clone size: -; V gene: TRBV4-3; CDR3 protein: CASSQERSQPQHF; CDR3 DNA: TGCGCCAGCAGCCAAGAAAGGAGTCAGCCCCAGCATTTT
J gene: TRBJ1-3; D gene: -; clone size: -; V gene: TRBV6-6; CDR3 protein: CASSYTGNSGNTIYF; CDR3 DNA: TGTGCCAGCAGTTATACAGGGAATTCTGGAAACACCATATATTTT
J gene: TRBJ2-5; D gene: TRBD2; clone size: once; V gene: TRBV23-1; CDR3 protein: CASRRPTSGGVPKETQYF; CDR3 DNA: TGCGCCAGCAGGCGCCCTACTAGCGGGGGTGTCCCAAAAGAGACCCAGTACTTC
J gene: TRBJ2-2; D gene: -; clone size: once; V gene: TRBV7-9; CDR3 protein: CASSLPLTGELFF; CDR3 DNA: TGTGCCAGCAGCTTACCCCTCACCGGGGAGCTGTTTTTT
J gene: TRBJ1-2; D gene: -; clone size: -; V gene: TRBV20-1; CDR3 protein: CSAYRDRYTF; CDR3 DNA: TGCAGTGCTTACAGGGACCGCTACACCTTC
J gene: TRBJ1-4; D gene: -; clone size: -; V gene: TRBV19; CDR3 protein: CASSRDSVQGEKLFF; CDR3 DNA: TGTGCCAGTAGTCGGGACTCCGTGCAGGGAGAAAAACTGTTTTTT
J gene: TRBJ1-1; D gene: -; clone size: -; V gene: TRBV19; CDR3 protein: CASSTNHRAIRVTEAFF; CDR3 DNA: TGTGCCAGTAGTACCAATCACAGGGCGATTCGGGTCACTGAAGCTTTCTTT
J gene: TRBJ1-6; D gene: -; clone size: -; V gene: TRBV4-3; CDR3 protein: CASSQDSAGPGSPLHF; CDR3 DNA: TGCGCCAGCAGCCAAGATTCCGCAGGGCCGGGTTCACCCCTCCACTTT
J gene: TRBJ2-1; D gene: -; clone size: -; V gene: TRBV5-1; CDR3 protein: CASRAAETYNEQFF; CDR3 DNA: TGCGCCAGTAGGGCAGCGGAAACATACAATGAGCAGTTCTTC
J gene: TRBJ2-7; D gene: -; clone size: -; V gene: TRBV21-1; CDR3 protein: CATPNFTQTGYEQYF; CDR3 DNA: TGTGCCACCCCTAACTTCACTCAAACGGGCTACGAGCAGTACTTC
J gene: TRBJ1-1; D gene: -; clone size: once; V gene: TRBV6-5; CDR3 protein: CAIAPLVPTEAFF; CDR3 DNA: TGTGCCATAGCCCCGCTAGTTCCCACTGAAGCTTTCTTT
J gene: TRBJ2-3; D gene: -; clone size: -; V gene: TRBV27; CDR3 protein: CASSLSGARTDTQYF; CDR3 DNA: TGTGCCAGCAGTTTATCGGGGGCCCGCACAGATACGCAGTATTTT
J gene: TRBJ2-7; D gene: TRBD2; clone size: -; V gene: TRBV2; CDR3 protein: CASILAGTYEQYF; CDR3 DNA: TGTGCCAGCATCCTAGCGGGGACCTACGAGCAGTACTTC
J gene: TRBJ2-7; D gene: TRBD1; clone size: once; V gene: TRBV7-9; CDR3 protein: CASSPGTGLTEQYF; CDR3 DNA: TGTGCCAGCAGCCCCGGGACAGGGCTAACCGAGCAGTACTTC
J gene: TRBJ2-2; D gene: TRBD1; clone size: -; V gene: TRBV5-1; CDR3 protein: CASSLVTGGGELFF; CDR3 DNA: TGCGCCAGCAGCTTGGTTACAGGGGGCGGTGAGCTGTTTTTT
J gene: TRBJ1-1; D gene: TRBD1; clone size: once; V gene: TRBV5-1; CDR3 protein: CASGQGGSDTEAFF; CDR3 DNA: TGCGCCAGCGGACAGGGGGGGTCGGACACTGAAGCTTTCTTT
J gene: TRBJ2-1; D gene: TRBD2; clone size: -; V gene: TRBV10-3; CDR3 protein: CATKTGLAGAGYNEQFF; CDR3 DNA: TGTGCCACCAAAACGGGACTAGCGGGGGCCGGGTACAATGAGCAGTTCTTC
J gene: TRBJ1-2; D gene: -; clone size: -; V gene: TRBV6-5; CDR3 protein: CASSYSTGNYGYTF; CDR3 DNA: TGTGCCAGCAGTTACTCGACGGGTAACTATGGCTACACCTTC
J gene: TRBJ1-2; D gene: -; clone size: -; V gene: TRBV29-1; CDR3 protein: CSVGGELGGYGYTF; CDR3 DNA: TGCAGCGTTGGAGGCGAGTTGGGAGGCTATGGCTACACCTTC
J gene: TRBJ1-1; D gene: -; clone size: few; V gene: TRBV4-3; CDR3 protein: CASSQDSRLNTEAFF; CDR3 DNA: TGCGCCAGCAGCCAAGATAGTCGTTTGAACACTGAAGCTTTCTTT
J gene: TRBJ1-3; D gene: -; clone size: -; V gene: TRBV6-5; CDR3 protein: CASSPLVAGNTIYF; CDR3 DNA: TGTGCCAGCAGTCCGTTGGTAGCTGGAAACACCATATATTTT
J gene: TRBJ2-7; D gene: -; clone size: -; V gene: TRBV4-3; CDR3 protein: CASSQDEAYEQYF; CDR3 DNA: TGCGCCAGCAGCCAAGATGAGGCCTACGAGCAGTACTTC
J gene: TRBJ2-2; D gene: -; clone size: -; V gene: TRBV5-8; CDR3 protein: CASSLVGAPSGELFF; CDR3 DNA: TGTGCCAGCAGCTTAGTGGGGGCCCCGAGTGGGGAGCTGTTTTTT
J gene: TRBJ2-2; D gene: TRBD2; clone size: once; V gene: TRBV7-9; CDR3 protein: CASSPSSGGANQGELFF; CDR3 DNA: TGTGCCAGCAGCCCCTCTAGCGGGGGGGCAAACCAGGGGGAGCTGTTTTTT
J gene: TRBJ1-2; D gene: TRBD1; clone size: -; V gene: TRBV7-9; CDR3 protein: CASSPPGQGNYGYTF; CDR3 DNA: TGTGCCAGCAGCCCCCCCGGACAGGGGAACTATGGCTACACCTTC
J gene: TRBJ2-7; D gene: -; clone size: once; V gene: TRBV5-4; CDR3 protein: CASSLRDIPYEQYF; CDR3 DNA: TGTGCCAGCAGCTTGAGAGACATTCCCTACGAGCAGTACTTC
J gene: TRBJ1-2; D gene: -; clone size: -; V gene: TRBV5-1; CDR3 protein: CASSLGRLGADYGYTF; CDR3 DNA: TGCGCCAGCAGCTTGGGGCGTCTGGGGGCAGACTATGGCTACACCTTC
J gene: TRBJ1-5; D gene: -; clone size: -; V gene: TRBV18; CDR3 protein: CASSPGVVGQPQHF; CDR3 DNA: TGTGCCAGCTCACCCGGGGTAGTCGGTCAGCCCCAGCATTTT
J gene: TRBJ2-2; D gene: -; clone size: -; V gene: TRBV7-7; CDR3 protein: CASSSYSNTGELFF; CDR3 DNA: TGTGCTAGCAGCTCGTACTCGAACACCGGGGAGCTGTTTTTT
J gene: TRBJ1-5; D gene: -; clone size: -; V gene: TRBV4-1; CDR3 protein: CASSQPGEPQHF; CDR3 DNA: TGCGCCAGCAGCCAACCGGGGGAGCCCCAGCATTTT
J gene: TRBJ1-2; D gene: -; clone size: -; V gene: TRBV9; CDR3 protein: CASSVEGRGNYGYTF; CDR3 DNA: TGTGCCAGCAGCGTAGAGGGCAGGGGCAACTATGGCTACACCTTT
J gene: TRBJ1-2; D gene: -; clone size: -; V gene: TRBV6-5; CDR3 protein: CASSYAGGYTF; CDR3 DNA: TGTGCCAGCAGTTACGCAGGTGGCTACACCTTC
J gene: TRBJ2-1; D gene: TRBD1; clone size: -; V gene: TRBV2; CDR3 protein: CASSEFRDRDSSEQFF; CDR3 DNA: TGTGCCAGCAGTGAATTCCGGGACAGGGACTCGAGTGAGCAGTTCTTC
J gene: TRBJ2-7; D gene: TRBD2; clone size: -; V gene: TRBV6-5; CDR3 protein: CASWEDGRYEQYF; CDR3 DNA: TGTGCCAGCTGGGAAGACGGGAGGTACGAGCAGTACTTC
J gene: TRBJ1-3; D gene: -; clone size: -; V gene: TRBV5-6; CDR3 protein: CASTENRFSGNTIYF; CDR3 DNA: TGTGCCAGCACCGAGAACAGGTTCTCTGGAAACACCATATATTTT
J gene: TRBJ1-2; D gene: -; clone size: -; V gene: TRBV27; CDR3 protein: CASGLNYGYTF; CDR3 DNA: TGTGCCAGCGGCCTTAACTATGGCTACACCTTC
J gene: TRBJ2-3; D gene: TRBD1; clone size: -; V gene: TRBV7-2; CDR3 protein: CASSSKVGTGPTDTQYF; CDR3 DNA: TGTGCCAGCAGCTCGAAAGTCGGGACAGGGCCCACAGATACGCAGTATTTT
J gene: TRBJ1-2; D gene: -; clone size: -; V gene: TRBV11-2; CDR3 protein: CASSPTPRNYGYTF; CDR3 DNA: TGTGCCAGCAGCCCAACACCCCGAAACTATGGCTACACCTTC